Below are 25 T cell receptor beta chains sequenced from a single sample in a study of regulatory T cells in long-lasting Graves disease (dated by TCRdb to about 2021). Library preparation used multiplex PCR. The listed sequencing device is Illumina HiSeq 4000. To build TCR beta libraries, CDR3 regions were amplified by Arm-PCR using iRepertoire HTBI primers. TCRdb took the public reads, trimmed them with fastp at Q25, ran MiXCR for clone calling and kept in-frame beta chains. Here each entry gathers all rows of one CDR3 protein and keeps the most common genes and DNA. Present in this sample are a few hundred thousand distinct CDR3 sequences, more than 15% of which were seen just once. The ten biggest clones cover 11% to 15% of the sample. The sample's time point label, decoded: newly diagnosed GD, antithyroid drugs for less than 3 months. For both TCR sequencing and RNA sequencing, RNA was extracted from PBMCs in TRIzol.

This sample also belongs to another study, concerning T cells in Graves' hyperthyroidism and ophthalmopathy.

Material: peripheral blood mononuclear cells (PBMCs), obtained at new diagnosis, from a patient treated with antithyroid drugs. The origin of the receptors is a woman in her twenties or thirties with Graves disease. Donor details come from another sample of the same person, matched by shared clones.

About this clonotype itself: This sequence may be a read error, since a much larger clone differs from it by one base. The chain uses TRBV6-2 or TRBV6-3 and TRBJ1-2, with 7 positions matching TRBD1. V was clipped by 5 bases and J by 6 bases; unmatched bases: 6. This CDR3 is built from 13 residues. The V gene's germline CDR1 is MNHEY and CDR2 SVGEGT. Here the CDR3 reads CASSDRVVDGYTF. In DNA form, the CDR3 reads TGTGCCAGCAGTGACAGGGTTGTGGATGGCTACACCTTC.

The chain links TRBV6-2 or TRBV6-3 to TRBJ2-7; D possibly corresponds to TRBD1 (5 bases). The CDR3 is made up of 14 amino acids. Germline lookup yields CDR1 MNHEY and CDR2 SVGEGT. Trimming took off 5 bases at V and 6 bases at J, with 17 bases between the two ends. CDR3 region: CASSAIGAPGEQYF. The DNA of the CDR3 is TGTGCCAGCAGTGCGATAGGGGCTCCGGGCGAGCAGTACTTC.

In regard to this clonotype: This clone may be a read error of a much larger clone one base away. The chain has TRBV6-9 and TRBJ1-6, with a weak D call TRBD1 (6 bases). CDR1 and CDR2 (germline): MNHGY, SVAAGI. CDR3 length: 16 amino acids. CDR3 sequence reads: CASGYSFRKGDSPLHF. For the CDR3, the DNA is TGTGCCAGCGGTTACTCTTTTCGGAAGGGGGATTCACCCCTCCACTTT.

Many counts were recorded for this clonotype. The V and J genes are TRBV7-9 and TRBJ2-7; no clear D. V was trimmed by 6 bases and J by 3 bases, leaving 12 bases between them. Germline-derived CDR1 and CDR2 are SEHNR and FQNEAQ (reference sequence). CDR3 size: 13 residues. The CDR3 nucleotides are TGTGCCAGCAGACACGACATCAGCTACGAGCAGTACTTC. It yields the protein CASRHDISYEQYF.

In this sample, this clonotype turned up many times. This sequence joins TRBV6-5 and TRBJ2-7; D unclear. V gave up 2 bases and J gave up 3 bases, with 17 bases separating them. Germline CDR1 reads MNHEY; CDR2 reads SVGAGI. The CDR3 is 16 residues long. For the CDR3, the DNA is TGTGCCAGCAGTTACACAAAATCCGCAGGAGTCTACGAGCAGTACTTC. Its protein product is CASSYTKSAGVYEQYF.

This clonotype was seen ten or more times. The J gene is TRBJ1-2, the V gene TRBV20-1; TRBD1 is a possible D gene (5 bases). This CDR3 has 12 amino acids. V lost 4 bases to trimming and J lost 7 bases, with 13 bases between them. Per germline, CDR1 DFQATT and CDR2 SNEGSKA (reference sequence). Here the CDR3 DNA reads TGCAGTGCTAAGGAACGGGGGTTTGGCTACACCTTC. Translating gives CSAKERGFGYTF.

This clonotype was found many times. The CDR3: CANRVGNSPLHF. CDR3 in DNA: TGTGCCAACAGGGTAGGCAATTCACCCCTCCACTTT. The chain employs TRBV2 and TRBJ1-6, with D maybe TRBD1 (6 bases). V dropped 10 bases and J dropped 7 bases, with 11 bases sitting between them. There are 12 residues in the CDR3. Germline CDR1 reads SNHLY; CDR2 reads FYNNEI.

This clonotype appeared many times. The gene calls are TRBV5-1 and TRBJ2-1; D perhaps matches TRBD2 (6 bases). Trimming shortened V by 4 bases and J by 8 bases, and 16 bases separated the two germline ends. Germline V gene data show CDR1 as SGHRS and CDR2 as YFSETQ. This CDR3 comprises 14 residues. The CDR3 region is CASSPRGPGYEQFF. The CDR3 coding sequence is TGCGCCAGCAGCCCGCGGGGACCCGGTTATGAGCAGTTCTTC.

This clonotype came up many times. CDR3 nucleotides: TGCAGTGCTCGTGACACAGGGGACGGTGAAAAACTGTTTTTT. Protein: CSARDTGDGEKLFF. V usage is TRBV20-1 and J usage is TRBJ1-4; TRBD1 matches 7 bases. Trimming at V came to 5 bases and at J to 7 bases, leaving 10 bases not matched to a gene. In germline, CDR1 is DFQATT, CDR2 SNEGSKA (reference sequence). The CDR3 has 14 residues.

With regard to this clonotype: A far larger clone is one nucleotide away, so this likely arose from a read error. The gene calls are TRBV7-3 and TRBJ1-1; D gene unclear. There are 15 residues in the CDR3. Germline loops: CDR1 SGHTA, CDR2 FQGTGA. The CDR3 nucleotides read TGTGCCAGCAGACCTGATCCCGAGCGGAACACTGCAGCTTTCTTT. Translating it yields CASRPDPERNTAAFF.

With respect to this clonotype: This may stem from a read error, because a much larger clone lies one nucleotide away. It is likely a read error, because the conserved phenylalanine at the end of the CDR3 is missing. The chain couples TRBV18 to TRBJ1-1, with D possibly being TRBD1 (6 bases). Trimming pared 2 bases from V and 4 bases from J, leaving 20 bases between. CDR1 is KGHSH and CDR2 is LQKENI in the germline V gene. The CDR3 runs to 17 residues. Here the CDR3 reads CASSPSLHRELGTEAFL. The CDR3 region has the DNA TGTGCCAGCTCACCATCATTACACAGGGAATTGGGCACTGAAGCTTTCTTG.

Details on this clonotype: Relative to the germline gene, one junction end is altered; a read error may explain this. The chain couples TRBV7-9 to TRBJ1-4; TRBD1 agrees at 7 bases. The CDR3 runs 15 residues. Germline CDR1 reads SEHNR; CDR2 reads FQNEAQ (reference sequence). CDR3 bases: TGTGCCAGCAGGTCCCGGACAGGCGAAAATGAAAAACTGGTTTTT. Protein product: CASRSRTGENEKLVF.

Regarding this clonotype: A much more abundant neighbour one base away suggests this may be a read error. The chain combines TRBV24-1 with TRBJ2-2; 9 nucleotides align to TRBD1. The germline V gene has CDR1 KGHDR and CDR2 SFDVKD. The CDR3 is made up of 16 amino acids. The J segment lost 1 base and the V segment lost 3 bases, leaving 2 bases of the junction unmatched. CDR3 sequence: CATSDPGQGNTGELFF. The CDR3 DNA is TGTGCCACCAGTGATCCGGGACAGGGGAACACCGGGGAGCTGTTTTTT.

This clonotype was found many times. The chain couples TRBV10-3 to TRBJ1-1, with D perhaps matching TRBD1 (6 bases). Trimming stripped 6 bases from V and 7 bases from J, with 12 bases between. This CDR3 comprises 12 residues. In germline, CDR1 is ENHRY, CDR2 SYGVKD. Here the CDR3 reads CAISWTVDEAFF. CDR3 nucleotide sequence: TGTGCCATCAGCTGGACAGTAGATGAAGCTTTCTTT.

This clonotype was seen ten or more times. This chain joins TRBV12-3 or TRBV12-4 and TRBJ2-2; 9 nucleotides line up with TRBD1. V lost 2 bases and J lost 3; bases outside the gene matches: 4. The length of the CDR3 is 16 residues. The CDR3 bases are TGTGCCAGCAGTTTACCCGACAGGGGGTACACCGGGGAGCTGTTTTTT. Translating it yields CASSLPDRGYTGELFF.

In this sample, this clonotype turned up many times. The chain has TRBV7-9 and TRBJ1-6, with 11 bases fitting TRBD1. The germline V gene has CDR1 SEHNR and CDR2 FQNEAQ (reference sequence). V dropped 7 bases and J dropped 7; count of bases not matched to a gene: 6. This CDR3 is built from 15 residues. CDR3 protein: CASTRTGGTNSPLHF. The CDR3 DNA sequence: TGTGCCAGCACGAGGACAGGGGGCACGAATTCACCCCTCCACTTT.

CDR3 nucleotide sequence: TGTGCCAGCTCGGTGAGGACAGGCGCCTCCTACGAGCAGTACTTC. It yields the protein CASSVRTGASYEQYF. The chain carries TRBV18 and TRBJ2-7; 7 bases fit TRBD1. Germline V gene data show CDR1 as KGHSH and CDR2 as LQKENI. V trimming: 6 bases; J trimming: 0 bases; junction bases outside the gene matches: 8. The CDR3 spans 15 residues.

In this sample, this clonotype turned up many times. J is TRBJ1-5 and V is TRBV6-1; D is possibly TRBD1 (6 bases). V was pared by 7 bases and J by 3 bases, with 16 bases between. Per the germline V gene, CDR1 is MNHNS and CDR2 is SASEGT. This CDR3 contains 15 residues. The CDR3 loop is CASTKSGAYNQPQHF. For the CDR3, the DNA is TGTGCCAGCACCAAGTCAGGGGCCTACAATCAGCCCCAGCATTTT.

The table lists this clonotype with many counts. This chain uses TRBV28 with TRBJ2-2; the match to TRBD1 covers 7 bases. Germline CDR1 is MDHEN and CDR2 is SYDVKM. V was clipped by 3 bases and J by 1 base; unmatched bases: 2. This CDR3 comprises 15 residues. CDR3 sequence reads: CASSLGTENTGELFF. The CDR3 DNA reads as TGTGCCAGCAGTTTGGGGACAGAGAACACCGGGGAGCTGTTTTTT.

The CDR3 DNA reads as TGTGCCAGCAGCCCTGGCGGGGCCCACAATGAGCAGTTCTTC. Its translation: CASSPGGAHNEQFF. V gene TRBV5-4 combines with J gene TRBJ2-1, with D perhaps matching TRBD2 (6 bases). V lost 4 bases and J 5 bases, leaving 13 bases between the germline ends. CDR1 is SGHNT, CDR2 YYREEE, per germline (reference sequence). The CDR3 covers 14 residues.

The chain is built from TRBV18 and TRBJ1-6, with D perhaps matching TRBD1 (5 bases). The CDR3 has 13 residues. Germline CDR1 reads KGHSH; CDR2 reads LQKENI. Between the trimmed V and J ends, which lost 7 bases and 10 bases, there was a span of 14 bases. The CDR3 sequence is CASLDQGSSPLHF. The DNA for the CDR3 is TGTGCCAGCTTAGACCAGGGAAGCTCACCCCTCCACTTT.

This clonotype was seen many times. This sequence joins TRBV14 and TRBJ2-7; D may be TRBD1 (5 bases). Germline lookup yields CDR1 SGHDN and CDR2 FVKESK. With 1 base removed from V and 7 bases from J, the gap between germline ends came to 20 bases. The CDR3 is 16 amino acids. CDR3 loop: CASSQVAGIAASEQYF. The CDR3 nucleotides read TGTGCCAGCAGCCAAGTTGCAGGGATTGCAGCGTCTGAGCAGTACTTC. The variable domain in full, completed from reference TRBV14 and TRBJ2-7, reads EAGVTQFPSHSVIEKGQTVTLRCDPISGHDNLYWYRRVMGKEIKFLLHFVKESKQDESGMPNNRFLAERTGGTYSTLKVQPAELEDSGVYFCASSQVAGIAASEQYFGPGTRLTVT.

In its sample, this clonotype was seen many times. The chain employs TRBV20-1 and TRBJ1-6, with 12 positions matching TRBD1. V was pared by 2 bases and J by 9 bases, with 5 bases of the junction left unmatched. CDR3 length: 15 amino acids. CDR1 is DFQATT and CDR2 is SNEGSKA in the germline V gene (reference sequence). Here the CDR3 reads CSARPGTGGLSPLHF. The CDR3 DNA sequence: TGCAGTGCTAGACCCGGGACAGGGGGCCTTTCACCCCTCCACTTT.

This clonotype was seen many times. The chain combines TRBV2 with TRBJ1-6; D not resolved. Per the germline V gene, CDR1 is SNHLY and CDR2 is FYNNEI. CDR3 length equals 15 residues. V lost 4 bases to trimming and J lost 0 bases, with 7 bases between them. The CDR3 spells CASSAQSSYNSPLHF. The DNA of the CDR3 is TGTGCCAGCAGTGCCCAGAGCTCCTATAATTCACCCCTCCACTTT.

This clonotype was seen only a few times. The chain has TRBV11-2 and TRBJ2-4, with a tentative D call TRBD2 (5 bases). The CDR3 covers 14 residues. Trimming took off 4 bases at V and 3 bases at J, with 10 bases between the two ends. CDR1 and CDR2 (germline): SGHAT, FQNNGV. The CDR3 region is CASSWVRDKNIQYF. CDR3 nucleotide sequence: TGTGCCAGCAGCTGGGTCCGGGACAAAAACATTCAGTACTTC.